This T cell receptor (beta chain) was profiled in a study of T-cell memory formation after mild COVID-19. Comment on this clonotype: Antigen unknown.

Germline V gene data show CDR1 as ENHRY and CDR2 as SYGVKD. This CDR3 is built from 18 residues. V was clipped by 4 bases and J by 5 bases; unmatched bases: 19. A 5'RACE reaction primed in the constant segment made cDNA libraries of TCR alpha and TCR beta, and these carried sample barcodes and UMIs. TCRdb re-called the 5' RACE reads through MiXCR, storing one row per CDR3 protein. The sample includes approximately 480,000 distinct CDR3 sequences, 18% of them seen just once. Study-level findings and limits: CD4+ contracting clones were found mainly in CM and EM, and CD8+ ones in EMRA. Later expanders leaned toward CD4+, whereas clones contracting from day 15 to 85 were balanced CD4/CD8. The study detected some responding clones in pre-infection memory, suggesting cross-reactive memory joined.

Sequencing was performed on PBMCs or a T cell subset sorted from them (not recorded which). The chain employs TRBV10-3 and TRBJ2-7, with 8 nucleotides matching TRBD2. The sequence came from an adult woman who had mild COVID-19 (a few samples of this study predate the infection). Cell type and time point are not known. As DNA, the CDR3 is TGTGCCATCAGTGGGGTTCTAGCGGGCCACAGAAATCCCGACGAGCAGTACTTC. Amino acids: CAISGVLAGHRNPDEQYF.